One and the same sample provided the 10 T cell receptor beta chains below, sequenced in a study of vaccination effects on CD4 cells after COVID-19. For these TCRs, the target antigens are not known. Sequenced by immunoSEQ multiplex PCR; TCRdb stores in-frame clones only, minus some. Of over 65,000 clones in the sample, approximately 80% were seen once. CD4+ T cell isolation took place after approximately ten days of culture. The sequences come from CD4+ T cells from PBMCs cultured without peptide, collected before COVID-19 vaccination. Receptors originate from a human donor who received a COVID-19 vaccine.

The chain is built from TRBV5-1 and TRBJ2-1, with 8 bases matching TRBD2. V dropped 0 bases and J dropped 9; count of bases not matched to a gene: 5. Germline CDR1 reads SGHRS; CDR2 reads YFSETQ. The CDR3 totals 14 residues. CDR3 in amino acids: CASSLAAGVGEQFF. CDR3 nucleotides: TGCGCCAGCAGCTTGGCAGCGGGGGTTGGTGAGCAGTTCTTC. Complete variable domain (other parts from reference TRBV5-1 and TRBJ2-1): KAGVTQTPRYLIKTRGQQVTLSCSPISGHRSVSWYQQTPGQGLQFLFEYFSETQRNKGNFPGRFSGRQFSNSRSEMNVSTLELGDSALYLCASSLAAGVGEQFFGPGTRLTVL.

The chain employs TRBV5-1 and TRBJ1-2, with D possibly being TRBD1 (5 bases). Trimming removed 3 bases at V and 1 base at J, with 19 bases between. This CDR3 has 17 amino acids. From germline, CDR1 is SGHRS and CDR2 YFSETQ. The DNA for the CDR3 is TGCGCCAGCAGCTCGATGACAGAGATCGATTTTAACTATGGCTACACCTTC. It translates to CASSSMTEIDFNYGYTF.

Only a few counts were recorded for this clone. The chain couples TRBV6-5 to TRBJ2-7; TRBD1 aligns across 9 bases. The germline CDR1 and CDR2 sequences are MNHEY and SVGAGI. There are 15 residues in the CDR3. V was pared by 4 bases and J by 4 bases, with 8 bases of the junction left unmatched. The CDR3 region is CASSSTGTGLYEQYV. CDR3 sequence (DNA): TGTGCCAGCAGTTCTACCGGGACAGGGTTGTACGAGCAGTACGTC.

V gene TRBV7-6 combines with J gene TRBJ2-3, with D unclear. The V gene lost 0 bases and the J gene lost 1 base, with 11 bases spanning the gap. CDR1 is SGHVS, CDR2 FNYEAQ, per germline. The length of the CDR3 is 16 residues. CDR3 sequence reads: CASSLASPAGTDTQYF. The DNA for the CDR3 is TGTGCCAGCAGCTTAGCGAGCCCTGCCGGCACAGATACGCAGTATTTT.

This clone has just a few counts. CDR3 region: CASSIDRGLSPLHF. CDR3 nucleotides: TGTGCCAGCAGCATCGACAGGGGGCTGTCACCCCTCCACTTT. The rearrangement joins TRBV7-3 to TRBJ1-6, with 10 nucleotides matching TRBD1. Per germline, CDR1 SGHTA and CDR2 FQGTGA. The ends lost 5 bases at V and 10 bases at J; junction bases unmatched: 5. This CDR3 comprises 14 residues. The entire variable domain, with the rest obtained from reference TRBV7-3 and TRBJ1-6, is as follows: GAGVSQTPSNKVTEKGKYVELRCDPISGHTALYWYRQSLGQGPEFLIYFQGTGAADDSGLPNDRFFAVRPEGSVSTLKIQRTERGDSAVYLCASSIDRGLSPLHFGNGTRLTVT.

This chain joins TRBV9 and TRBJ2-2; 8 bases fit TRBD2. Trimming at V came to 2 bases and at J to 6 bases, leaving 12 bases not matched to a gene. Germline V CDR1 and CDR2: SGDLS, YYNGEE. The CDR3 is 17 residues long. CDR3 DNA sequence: TGTGCCAGCAGCGTCCGGTCGAGTGTTAGCGGGGCCGGGGAGCTGTTTTTT. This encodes CASSVRSSVSGAGELFF.

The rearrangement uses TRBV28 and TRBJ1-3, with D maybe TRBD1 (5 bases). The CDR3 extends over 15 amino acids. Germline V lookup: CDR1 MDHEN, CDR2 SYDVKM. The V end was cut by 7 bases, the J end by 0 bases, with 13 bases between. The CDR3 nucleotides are TGTGCCAGCACCGGGACGGGGGGCTCTGGAAACACCATATATTTT. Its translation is CASTGTGGSGNTIYF.

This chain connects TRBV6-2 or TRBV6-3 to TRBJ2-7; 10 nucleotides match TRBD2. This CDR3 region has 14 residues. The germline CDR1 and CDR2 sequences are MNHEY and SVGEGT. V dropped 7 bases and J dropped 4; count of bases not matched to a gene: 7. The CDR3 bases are TGTGCCAGCACCCCTAGCGGGGGTGCTTACGAGCAGTACGTC. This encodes CASTPSGGAYEQYV.

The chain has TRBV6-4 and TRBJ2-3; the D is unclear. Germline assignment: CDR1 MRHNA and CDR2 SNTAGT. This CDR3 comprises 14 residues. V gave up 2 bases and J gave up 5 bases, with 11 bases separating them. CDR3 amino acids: CASSDRHTGDTQYF. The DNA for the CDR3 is TGTGCCAGCAGTGACCGACACACTGGAGATACGCAGTATTTT.

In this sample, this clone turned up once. CDR3 in amino acids: CASSNRQGQETQYF. The CDR3, as DNA: TGTGCCAGCAGCAACCGACAGGGTCAGGAGACCCAGTACTTC. This chain links TRBV3-1 (or the pseudogene TRBV3-2) with TRBJ2-5; 7 bases are shared with TRBD1. CDR3 length: 14 residues. Germline CDR1 reads LGHDT; CDR2 reads YNNKEL (reference sequence). The junction had 8 bases not matched to a gene; V was cut back by 5 bases and J by 5 bases.